The 4 T cell receptor beta chains below all came from one sample that was sequenced in a study of control samples from healthy donors and cancer patients. Repertoires were generated with immunoSEQ multiplex PCR, while TCRdb's copy carries only in-frame clones and drops some. This sample has 130,000 or so clones, with 90% to 95% found just once. What was sequenced was blood. The receptors derive from a man aged 35 to 55 in good health.

The V gene is TRBV21-1, the J gene TRBJ1-1. TRBV21-1 is an annotated pseudogene. The CDR3 has 16 residues. CDR3: CASSNNPDRLHTEAFF. The CDR3, as DNA: TGTGCCAGCAGCAATAATCCTGACCGATTACACACTGAAGCTTTCTTT.

This clone was observed a handful of times. The chain joins TRBV30 to TRBJ1-5; TRBD1 matches at 8 bases. CDR3 size: 14 residues. V lost 1 base and J lost 2; bases outside the gene matches: 1. Germline V CDR1 and CDR2: GTSNPN, SVGIG (reference sequence). Here the CDR3 reads CAWSAGQGNQPQHF. In DNA, the CDR3 is TGTGCCTGGAGTGCGGGACAGGGCAATCAGCCCCAGCATTTT.

This clone was seen just once. The chain employs TRBV19 and TRBJ1-1, with D tentatively TRBD1 (5 bases). Trimming cost V 5 bases and J 5 bases, with 18 bases left between them. CDR1 is LNHDA and CDR2 is SQIVND in the germline V gene (reference sequence). This CDR3 region has 15 residues. This CDR3 is CASSLGAEGRTEAFF. CDR3 nucleotide sequence: TGTGCCAGTAGTCTAGGCGCTGAGGGGCGGACTGAAGCTTTCTTT.

The chain links TRBV27 to TRBJ1-1; D not certain. The CDR3 covers 15 residues. The V end was cut by 3 bases, the J end by 1 base, with 12 bases between. CDR1 and CDR2 from the germline V gene are MNHEY and SMNVEV (reference sequence). For the CDR3, the DNA is TGTGCCAGCAGTTTCCTCGGAGGGAAGAACACTGAAGCTTTCTTT. It specifies CASSFLGGKNTEAFF.